These 21 T cell receptor beta chains share one sample of origin, sequenced in a study of blood T cell repertoires in COVID-19. Clones were sequenced by immunoSEQ multiplex PCR, and TCRdb holds only the in-frame ones, with some missing. The sample carries about 46,000 clones, approximately 86% recorded once. The sequencing input was peripheral blood. The receptors derive from a man aged 60-69 years with active or convalescent COVID-19.

The table lists this clone with a count of one. The chain joins TRBV6-5 to TRBJ2-3, with a possible D match to TRBD1 (6 bases). Trimming shortened V by 10 bases and J by 0 bases, and 8 bases separated the two germline ends. Germline-derived CDR1 and CDR2 are MNHEY and SVGAGI. This CDR3 comprises 12 residues. CDR3 in DNA: TGTGCCACGGGACAAAGCACAGATACGCAGTATTTT. It codes for CATGQSTDTQYF.

V is TRBV5-1 and J is TRBJ1-1; D is ambiguous. The germline gives CDR1 SGHRS, CDR2 YFSETQ. The V and J ends lost 0 bases and 6 bases respectively, with 6 bases between them. This CDR3 has 12 residues. The CDR3 bases are TGCGCCAGCAGCTTGGAACGGGCTGAAGCTTTCTTT. Encoded protein: CASSLERAEAFF.

V gene TRBV5-1 combines with J gene TRBJ1-2; 10 nucleotides line up with TRBD1. This CDR3 spans 15 amino acids. Germline V gene lookup returns CDR1 SGHRS and CDR2 YFSETQ. J was trimmed by 4 bases and V by 4 bases; bases with no gene match: 7. The CDR3 protein is CASSAGTGDIYGYTF. Written as DNA, the CDR3 is TGCGCCAGCAGCGCCGGGACAGGGGATATCTATGGCTACACCTTC.

The gene calls are TRBV5-1 and TRBJ2-7; TRBD1 might be the D (5 bases). The V gene's germline CDR1 is SGHRS and CDR2 YFSETQ. The V gene lost 4 bases and the J gene lost 0 bases, with 8 bases spanning the gap. The CDR3 extends over 13 amino acids. The CDR3: CASSPQGSYEQYF. In DNA, the CDR3 is TGCGCCAGCAGCCCCCAGGGCTCCTACGAGCAGTACTTC.

The rearrangement links TRBV7-2 to TRBJ2-5; 8 nucleotides match TRBD2. CDR3 length: 14 amino acids. CDR1 is SGHTA and CDR2 is FQGNSA in the germline V gene. The V segment lost 1 base and the J segment 3 bases; nucleotides outside the gene matches: 1. The CDR3 sequence: CASSLELAEETQYF. CDR3 DNA sequence: TGTGCCAGCAGCTTAGAACTAGCGGAAGAGACCCAGTACTTC.

The chain carries TRBV10-2 and TRBJ1-1, with 9 bases identical to TRBD1. After removal of 8 bases from V and 2 bases from J, the junction contained 6 bases not matched to a gene. The V gene's germline CDR1 is WSHSY and CDR2 SAAADI. CDR3 length equals 14 residues. The DNA of the CDR3 is TGCGCCAGCGGACGGACAGGGGAAAACACTGAAGCTTTCTTT. Translated, it gives CASGRTGENTEAFF.

Note on this clone: Sequence at one end of the junction differs from germline and may be a read error. The rearrangement uses TRBV18 and TRBJ2-7; 9 bases map to TRBD1. Germline V gene sequence: CDR1 KGHSH, CDR2 LQKENI. CDR3 size: 16 residues. CDR3 region: CASSPTGQGFSSEQYF. The CDR3 bases are TGTGCCAGCTCACCTACGGGACAGGGATTTTCCTCCGAGCAGTACTTC.

This chain links TRBV15 with TRBJ2-5; TRBD1 matches at 10 bases. The junction had 3 bases not matched to a gene; V was cut back by 9 bases and J by 2 bases. Germline CDR1 is LNHNV and CDR2 is YYDKDF (reference sequence). The CDR3 totals 13 residues. This CDR3 is CATGQGSQETQYF. The CDR3 nucleotides read TGTGCCACGGGACAGGGGTCACAAGAGACCCAGTACTTC.

The genes are TRBV7-9 and TRBJ1-1; 7 positions agree with TRBD1. The V gene's germline CDR1 is SEHNR and CDR2 FQNEAQ (reference sequence). J gave up 4 bases and V 8 bases, and 13 bases lay outside the gene matches. The CDR3 contains 15 residues. The CDR3 DNA reads TGTGCCAGCTGTAACTCCGCGGGACAGTTCACTGAAGCTTTCTTT. It encodes CASCNSAGQFTEAFF.

The chain recombines TRBV7-6 with TRBJ2-5; 7 bases align to TRBD2. CDR3 length: 16 amino acids. CDR1 is SGHVS, CDR2 FNYEAQ, per germline. The V gene end was trimmed by 4 bases and the J gene end by 5 bases; junction bases not matched to a gene: 13. The CDR3 bases are TGTGCCAGCAGCTCGGAAGCGGGGCTGGGGCTTGAGACCCAGTACTTC. Protein product: CASSSEAGLGLETQYF.

DNA of the CDR3: TGCGCCAGCAGCTTGGGTCTAGCGGGGGGCTACAATGAGCAGTTCTTC. Translation gives CASSLGLAGGYNEQFF. The rearrangement joins TRBV5-1 to TRBJ2-1, with 11 bases identical to TRBD2. V was pared by 0 bases and J by 3 bases, with 2 bases of the junction left unmatched. CDR3 size: 16 residues. Germline CDR1 is SGHRS and CDR2 is YFSETQ.

The chain carries TRBV5-1 and TRBJ1-1; D gene ambiguous. V lost 4 bases to trimming and J lost 0 bases, with 19 bases between them. From germline, CDR1 is SGHRS and CDR2 YFSETQ. The CDR3 is made up of 17 amino acids. The CDR3 sequence: CASSHSRGRIMNTEAFF. CDR3 nucleotides: TGCGCCAGCAGCCATTCGAGAGGGCGAATAATGAACACTGAAGCTTTCTTT.

The chain recombines TRBV14 with TRBJ1-1; unclear D gene. Germline CDR1 is SGHDN and CDR2 is FVKESK. Trimming cost V 2 bases and J 1 base, with 8 bases left between them. The CDR3 has 14 residues. DNA for the CDR3: TGTGCCAGCAGCCAAACGACGGGGAACACTGAAGCTTTCTTT. Translating gives CASSQTTGNTEAFF.

The chain employs TRBV6-6 and TRBJ1-1; 7 bases align to TRBD1. The CDR3 consists of 11 residues. Looked up from germline, CDR1 is MNHNY and CDR2 is SVGAGI (reference sequence). Trimming cost V 9 bases and J 3 bases; bases outside gene matches: 1. The CDR3 DNA reads as TGTGCCAGGACAGGGCACACTGAAGCTTTCTTT. It specifies CARTGHTEAFF.

This chain joins TRBV11-2 and TRBJ2-5; 9 bases are shared with TRBD1. Germline V gene sequence: CDR1 SGHAT, CDR2 FQNNGV. The junction had 9 bases not matched to a gene; V was cut back by 5 bases and J by 5 bases. The CDR3 has 15 residues. CDR3 in DNA: TGTGCCAGCAGCCCAAGGACAGGGGAGGAGGAGACCCAGTACTTC. Protein: CASSPRTGEEETQYF.

CDR3 DNA sequence: TGTGCCAGCAGTTTAGACTGGTCCGCCGAAGCTTTCTTT. Protein product: CASSLDWSAEAFF. The chain combines TRBV12-3 or TRBV12-4 with TRBJ1-1; D is unclear. This CDR3 is built from 13 residues. Trimming removed 1 base from V and 8 bases from J, with 11 bases in between.

The rearrangement links TRBV18 to TRBJ2-2; perhaps TRBD1 as D (6 bases). The CDR3 contains 20 residues. Trimming took off 0 bases at V and 5 bases at J, with 25 bases between the two ends. In germline, CDR1 is KGHSH, CDR2 LQKENI. The CDR3 sequence is CASSPPEIPGHLDKTGELFF. The CDR3 nucleotides are TGTGCCAGCTCACCACCGGAGATACCGGGACACCTTGACAAGACCGGGGAGCTGTTTTTT.

The rearrangement uses TRBV7-9 and TRBJ2-5, with TRBD1 as a possible D gene (6 bases). V was trimmed by 4 bases and J by 5 bases, leaving 14 bases between them. This CDR3 region has 14 residues. CDR1 and CDR2 (germline): SEHNR, FQNEAQ (reference sequence). CDR3 region: CASSSRTDGETQYF. CDR3 DNA: TGTGCCAGCAGCTCGCGGACAGACGGGGAGACCCAGTACTTC.

The rearrangement joins TRBV5-4 to TRBJ2-2, with D possibly TRBD2 on 7 matching bases. CDR3 size: 16 residues. Germline-derived CDR1 and CDR2 are SGHNT and YYREEE (reference sequence). Trimming pared 3 bases from V and 2 bases from J, leaving 14 bases between. This chain's CDR3 is CASSWGGRPNTGELFF. Here the CDR3 DNA reads TGTGCCAGCAGCTGGGGGGGGCGGCCTAACACCGGGGAGCTGTTTTTT.

By share of the sample, this clone is medium-sized. The J gene is TRBJ1-3, the V gene TRBV28; 9 nucleotides line up with TRBD1. The CDR3 is 14 residues long. V shed 7 bases and J 4 bases; nucleotides not matched to a gene: 5. Germline V CDR1 and CDR2: MDHEN, SYDVKM. CDR3 DNA sequence: TGTGCCAGCACCGCGGGACAGGGAGGAAACACCATATATTTT. Translating it yields CASTAGQGGNTIYF.

The chain joins TRBV28 to TRBJ1-6, with a weak D call TRBD1 (5 bases). This CDR3 spans 13 amino acids. Trimming took 6 bases from V and 7 from J, leaving 10 bases between them. Germline lookup yields CDR1 MDHEN and CDR2 SYDVKM. The CDR3 here is CASRTGTNSPLHF. The CDR3 bases are TGTGCCAGCAGAACAGGCACAAATTCACCCCTCCACTTT.